A selection of T cell receptor beta chains follows, all from one sample in a study of shared clonotypes between healthy human individuals. The repertoire was sequenced with immunoSEQ multiplex PCR; TCRdb's copy has only in-frame clones and lacks some. This sample has some 500,000 clones; 90% to 96% occur once, and the top ten carry about 0.059%. Input material: naive CD4+ T cells sorted from blood. The origin of the receptors is a woman aged 30 to 39 in good health. Both conserved end residues are part of each CDR3. The D gene is left open where the match is weak. For some rows the clone size is stated as once, few or many, or as a class when expanded; others skip it.

clone_size	v_call	j_call	d_call	cdr3_nt	cdr3_aa
-	TRBV18	TRBJ2-7	TRBD2	TGTGCCAGCTCCCTCGAGGTAGCGGGACTCTCCTACGAGCAGTACTTC	CASSLEVAGLSYEQYF
-	TRBV5-1	TRBJ2-7	TRBD2	TGCGCCAGCAGCGAGGCCCCGGGACTAGAAGGACACGAGCAGTACTTC	CASSEAPGLEGHEQYF
-	TRBV19	TRBJ2-3	TRBD2	TGTGCCAGTAGTATAGGAACTAGCGGGATAACAGATACGCAGTATTTT	CASSIGTSGITDTQYF
-	TRBV19	TRBJ2-7	TRBD2	TGTGCCAGTAGTATAGTTTCGGGGGGCTCCTACGAGCAGTACTTC	CASSIVSGGSYEQYF
-	TRBV6-1	TRBJ1-1	TRBD1	TGTGCCAGCCTACAGGGGATTGAAGCTTTCTTT	CASLQGIEAFF
-	TRBV6-5	TRBJ2-7	-	TGTGCCAGCAACAGGGTAGGCGGGTACGAGCAGTACTTC	CASNRVGGYEQYF
-	TRBV7-6	TRBJ2-2	TRBD2	TGTGCCAGCAGCTTAAGGTCCCCTGATGTCCGGACTAGCATCGACGGGGAGCTGTTTTTT	CASSLRSPDVRTSIDGELFF
-	TRBV18	TRBJ2-5	-	TGTGCCAGCTCGTCAGTTAGCGAGACCCAGTACTTC	CASSSVSETQYF
-	TRBV6-6	TRBJ2-2	-	TGTGCCAGCAGTTACTTACCGAGGAACACCGGGGAGCTGTTTTTT	CASSYLPRNTGELFF
-	TRBV18	TRBJ2-5	-	TGTGCCAGCTCAGGTCGACTAGAGCAGAGGGTACAAGAGACCCAGTACTTC	CASSGRLEQRVQETQYF
-	TRBV6-4	TRBJ2-1	TRBD2	TGTGCCAGCAGTGCCGGGACTAGCGGGACTAGTGAGCAGTTCTTC	CASSAGTSGTSEQFF
-	TRBV28	TRBJ2-7	TRBD1	TGTGCCAGCATGGGGGACAGGATATACGAGCAGTACTTC	CASMGDRIYEQYF
few	TRBV7-9	TRBJ2-2	-	TGTGCCAGCAGCTTCATGGTACGCAACACCGGGGAGCTGTTTTTT	CASSFMVRNTGELFF
-	TRBV19	TRBJ2-3	-	TGTGCCAGTAATGAAGCGCGCTACACAGATACGCAGTATTTT	CASNEARYTDTQYF
-	TRBV5-1	TRBJ1-1	-	TGCGCCAGCAGCTTCCCCGAAGGGGGGGTGGGGATGAACACTGAAGCTTTCTTT	CASSFPEGGVGMNTEAFF
once	TRBV28	TRBJ2-7	TRBD2	TGTGCCAGCAGTTTTCAAGCCCTAGCGGGATCCGAGCAGTACTTC	CASSFQALAGSEQYF